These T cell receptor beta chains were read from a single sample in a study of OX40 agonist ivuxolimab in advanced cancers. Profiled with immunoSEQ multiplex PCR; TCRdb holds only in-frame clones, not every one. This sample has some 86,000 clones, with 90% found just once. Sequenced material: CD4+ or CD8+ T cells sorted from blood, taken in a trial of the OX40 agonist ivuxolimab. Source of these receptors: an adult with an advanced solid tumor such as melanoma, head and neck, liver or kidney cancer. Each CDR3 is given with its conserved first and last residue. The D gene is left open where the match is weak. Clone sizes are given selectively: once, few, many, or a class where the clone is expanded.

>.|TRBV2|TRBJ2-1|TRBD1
CASRVTGSSYNEQFF
TGTGCCAGCAGGGTGACAGGGAGCTCCTACAATGAGCAGTTCTTC
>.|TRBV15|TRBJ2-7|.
CATSGTGGGQYF
TGTGCCACCAGCGGCACGGGGGGCGGGCAGTACTTC
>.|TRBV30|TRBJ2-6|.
CAWKAGANVLTF
TGTGCCTGGAAAGCCGGGGCCAACGTCCTGACTTTC
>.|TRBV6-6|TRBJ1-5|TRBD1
CASRNRGSLDQPQHF
TGTGCCAGCAGGAACAGGGGATCTCTCGATCAGCCCCAGCATTTT
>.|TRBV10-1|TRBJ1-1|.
CASSGEDKGNTEAFF
TGCGCCAGCAGTGGAGAGGACAAAGGAAACACTGAAGCTTTCTTT
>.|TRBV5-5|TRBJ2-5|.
CASSLSPGRQETQYF
TGTGCCAGCAGCTTGTCCCCGGGTAGGCAAGAGACCCAGTACTTC
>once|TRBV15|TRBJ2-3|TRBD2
CATSTGLAGGTDTQYF
TGTGCCACCAGCACGGGACTAGCGGGGGGGACAGATACGCAGTATTTT
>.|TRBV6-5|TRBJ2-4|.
CASSGGATTNIQYF
TGTGCCAGTTCAGGTGGGGCCACAACAAACATTCAGTACTTC
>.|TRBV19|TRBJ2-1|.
CASSIKEQGSEQFF
TGTGCCAGTAGTATCAAGGAACAGGGCAGCGAGCAGTTCTTC
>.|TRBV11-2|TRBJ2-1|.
CASSSQGGRGSFLGNEQFF
TGTGCCAGCAGCTCCCAGGGGGGGCGGGGTTCTTTTTTGGGCAATGAGCAGTTCTTC
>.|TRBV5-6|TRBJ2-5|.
CASSPTWGGQETQYF
TGTGCCAGCAGCCCCACCTGGGGTGGCCAAGAGACCCAGTACTTC
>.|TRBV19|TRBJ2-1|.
CASRFTMGGYNEQFF
TGTGCCAGTAGGTTCACAATGGGGGGTTACAATGAGCAGTTCTTC
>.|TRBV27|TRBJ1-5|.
CASSFTDQPQHF
TGTGCCAGCAGTTTTACGGATCAGCCCCAGCATTTT
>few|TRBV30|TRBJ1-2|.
CAWSPQGYGYTF
TGTGCCTGGAGTCCACAGGGCTATGGCTACACCTTC
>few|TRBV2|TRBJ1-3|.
CASSEEDGSGNTIYF
TGTGCCAGCAGTGAAGAAGACGGCTCTGGAAACACCATATATTTT
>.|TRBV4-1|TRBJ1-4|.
CASSQDPGRGREKLFF
TGCGCCAGCAGCCAAGATCCCGGACGGGGAAGAGAAAAACTGTTTTTT
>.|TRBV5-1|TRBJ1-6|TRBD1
CASSLWDRDSPLHF
TGCGCCAGCAGCTTGTGGGACAGGGATTCACCCCTCCACTTT
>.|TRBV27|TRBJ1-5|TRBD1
CASRLQGADQPQHF
TGTGCCAGCAGACTACAGGGGGCCGATCAGCCCCAGCATTTT
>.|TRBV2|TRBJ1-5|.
CASSEEVGSNQPQHF
TGTGCCAGCAGTGAAGAGGTGGGTAGCAATCAGCCCCAGCATTTT
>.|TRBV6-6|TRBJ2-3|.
CASSQSTDTQYF
TGTGCCAGCAGTCAAAGCACAGATACGCAGTATTTT
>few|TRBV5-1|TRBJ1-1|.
CASSPRLQGHTEAFF
TGCGCCAGCAGCCCACGACTGCAAGGGCACACTGAAGCTTTCTTT
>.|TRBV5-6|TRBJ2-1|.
CASSGRGNEQFF
TGTGCCAGCAGCGGTCGGGGGAATGAGCAGTTCTTC
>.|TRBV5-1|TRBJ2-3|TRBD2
CASSLATSGGPSTDTQYF
TGCGCCAGCAGCTTGGCCACTAGCGGGGGGCCCAGCACAGATACGCAGTATTTT
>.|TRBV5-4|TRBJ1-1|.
CASSLVATSSTEAFF
TGTGCCAGCAGCTTGGTGGCAACCTCGAGTACTGAAGCTTTCTTT
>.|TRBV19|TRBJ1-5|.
CASRLMATGNQPQHF
TGTGCCAGTAGGCTTATGGCCACCGGCAATCAGCCCCAGCATTTT
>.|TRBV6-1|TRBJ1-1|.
CASLGSSRRTEAFF
TGTGCCAGCTTAGGATCTTCTAGGCGGACTGAAGCTTTCTTT
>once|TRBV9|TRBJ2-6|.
CASSVQPRNSGANVLTF
TGTGCCAGCAGCGTTCAGCCCCGGAACTCTGGGGCCAACGTCCTGACTTTC
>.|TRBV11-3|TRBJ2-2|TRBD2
CASSSEALLAGNGELFF
TGTGCCAGCAGCTCCGAGGCTTTGCTAGCGGGGAACGGGGAGCTGTTTTTT
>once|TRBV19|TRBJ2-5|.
CASSIGGQVETQYF
TGTGCCAGTAGTATTGGGGGTCAAGTAGAGACCCAGTACTTC
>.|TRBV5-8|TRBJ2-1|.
CASMGGKTSFYNEQFF
TGTGCCAGCATGGGGGGAAAGACAAGCTTCTACAATGAGCAGTTCTTC
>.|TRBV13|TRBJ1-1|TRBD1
CASSFRQGVLTEAFF
TGTGCCAGCAGCTTCCGACAGGGGGTGCTCACTGAAGCTTTCTTT
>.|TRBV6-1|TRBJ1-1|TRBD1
CASKGADTEAFF
TGTGCCAGCAAGGGGGCCGACACTGAAGCTTTCTTT
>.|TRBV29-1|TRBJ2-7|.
CSVESNSNYEQYF
TGCAGCGTTGAATCTAACTCGAACTACGAGCAGTACTTC
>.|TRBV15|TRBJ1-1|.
CATSREEGREAFF
TGTGCCACCAGCAGAGAAGAGGGTCGGGAAGCTTTCTTT
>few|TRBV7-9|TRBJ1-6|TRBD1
CASSPRTGNSPLHF
TGTGCCAGCAGCCCCCGGACAGGCAATTCACCCCTCCACTTT
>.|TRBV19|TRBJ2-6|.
CASSIGARGANVLTF
TGTGCCAGTAGTATAGGCGCGCGGGGGGCCAACGTCCTGACTTTC